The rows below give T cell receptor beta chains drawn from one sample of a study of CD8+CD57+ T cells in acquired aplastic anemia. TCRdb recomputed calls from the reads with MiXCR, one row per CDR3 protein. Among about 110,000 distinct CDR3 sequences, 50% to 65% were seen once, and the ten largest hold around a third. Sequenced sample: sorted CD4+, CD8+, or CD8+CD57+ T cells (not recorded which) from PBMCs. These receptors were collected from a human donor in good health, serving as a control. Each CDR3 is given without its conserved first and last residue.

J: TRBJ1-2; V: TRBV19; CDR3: ASRSGTPRYT
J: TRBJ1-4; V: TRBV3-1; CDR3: ASSQPLTEGAISLDEKLF
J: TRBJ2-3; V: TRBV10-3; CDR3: AISEQHGDTQY
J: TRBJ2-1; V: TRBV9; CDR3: ASSASGGDAYNEQF
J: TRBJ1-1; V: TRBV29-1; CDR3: SVEQANTEAF
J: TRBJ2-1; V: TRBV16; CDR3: ASSRLSGGVTASYNEQF
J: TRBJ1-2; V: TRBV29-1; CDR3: SVEQGSPDYGYT
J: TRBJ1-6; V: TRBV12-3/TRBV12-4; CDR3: ASRSGDSPLH
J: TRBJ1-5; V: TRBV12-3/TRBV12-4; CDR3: ASRASQGGNQPQH
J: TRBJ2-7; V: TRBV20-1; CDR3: SASGDSSYEQY
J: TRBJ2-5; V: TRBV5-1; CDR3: ASSLGQGAVKDQY
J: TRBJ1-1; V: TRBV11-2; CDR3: ATALEVGSEAF
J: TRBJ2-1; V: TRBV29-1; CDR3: SVPVGIGYNEQF
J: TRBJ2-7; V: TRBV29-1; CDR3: SAGTGLFEQY
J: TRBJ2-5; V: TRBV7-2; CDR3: ASSLIRGQETQY
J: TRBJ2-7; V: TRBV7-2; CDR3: ASSPVPDYEQY
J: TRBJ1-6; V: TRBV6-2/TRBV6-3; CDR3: ASMPSGRPNSPLH
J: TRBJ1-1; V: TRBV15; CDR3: ATSRDGSGGTEAF
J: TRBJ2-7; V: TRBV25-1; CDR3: ASSGGGRRFYEQY
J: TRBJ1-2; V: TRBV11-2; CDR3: ASSIEGGLTRGYT
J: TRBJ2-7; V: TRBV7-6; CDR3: ASSLGPVSYEQY
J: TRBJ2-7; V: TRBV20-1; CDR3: SAGGTGSNEQY
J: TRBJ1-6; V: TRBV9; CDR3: ASSGDRGNSPLH
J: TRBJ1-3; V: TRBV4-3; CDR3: ASSQGRASGNTIY
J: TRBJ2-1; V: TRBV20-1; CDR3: SAQRGYNEQF
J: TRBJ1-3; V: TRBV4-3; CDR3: ASSQDRDPGNTIY
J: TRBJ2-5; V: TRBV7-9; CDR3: ASSYPGPGETQY
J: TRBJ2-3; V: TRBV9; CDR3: ASSVAGAWTDTQY
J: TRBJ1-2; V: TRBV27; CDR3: ASSNYTGFANYGYT
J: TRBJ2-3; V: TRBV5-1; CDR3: ASSGQGTTDTQY
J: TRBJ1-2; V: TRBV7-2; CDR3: ASSLAPGRDYGYT
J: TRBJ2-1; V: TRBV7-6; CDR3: ASSLEQGPSERF
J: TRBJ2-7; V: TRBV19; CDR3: ASSPSRPGGNEQY
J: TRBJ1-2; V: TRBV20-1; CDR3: SARPSLSYGYT
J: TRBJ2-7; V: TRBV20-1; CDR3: SAIPTGGSTYEQY
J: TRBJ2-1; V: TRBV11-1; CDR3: ASSRTSGVNEQF
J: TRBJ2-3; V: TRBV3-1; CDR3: ASSPQISGAAGTDTQY
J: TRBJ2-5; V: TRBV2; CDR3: ASSVRDAGTQY
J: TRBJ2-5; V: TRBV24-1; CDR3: ATSDLGVGGAAETQY
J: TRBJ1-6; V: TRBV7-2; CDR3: ASSLGGVNSPLH
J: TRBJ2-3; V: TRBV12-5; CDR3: ASGSSGSGTDTQY
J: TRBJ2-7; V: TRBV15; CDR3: ATSSFGFHEQY
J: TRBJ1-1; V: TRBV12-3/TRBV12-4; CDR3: ASSFTGEAF
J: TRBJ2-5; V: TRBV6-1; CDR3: ASSPYRLAGTRETQY
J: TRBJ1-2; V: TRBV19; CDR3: ASSYNRVNYGYT
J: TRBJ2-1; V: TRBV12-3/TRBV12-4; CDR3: ASSFRGGAGNEQF
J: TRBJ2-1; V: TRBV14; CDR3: ASHPPGRLNEQF
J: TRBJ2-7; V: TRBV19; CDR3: ASMGSSYEQY
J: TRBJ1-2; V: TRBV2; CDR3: ASPRGLMGYGCT
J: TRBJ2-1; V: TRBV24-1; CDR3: ATSDPGLYNGQF
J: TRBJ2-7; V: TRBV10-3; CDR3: AISESIGTASYEQY
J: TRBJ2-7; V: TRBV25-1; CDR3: ASSPGFNRYSYEQY